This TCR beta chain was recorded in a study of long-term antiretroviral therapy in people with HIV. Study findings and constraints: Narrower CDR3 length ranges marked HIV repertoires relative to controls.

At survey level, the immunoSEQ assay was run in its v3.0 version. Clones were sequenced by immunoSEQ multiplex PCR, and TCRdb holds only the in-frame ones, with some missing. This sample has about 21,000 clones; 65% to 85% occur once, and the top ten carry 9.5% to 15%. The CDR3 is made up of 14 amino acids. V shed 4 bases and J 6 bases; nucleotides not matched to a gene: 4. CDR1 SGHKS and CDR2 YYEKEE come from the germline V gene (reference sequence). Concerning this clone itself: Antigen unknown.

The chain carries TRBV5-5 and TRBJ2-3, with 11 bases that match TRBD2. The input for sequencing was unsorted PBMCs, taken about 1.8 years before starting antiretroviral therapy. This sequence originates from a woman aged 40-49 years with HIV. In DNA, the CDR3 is TGTGCCAGCAGCCGTAGGACTAGCGGGGATACGCAGTATTTT. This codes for CASSRRTSGDTQYF.